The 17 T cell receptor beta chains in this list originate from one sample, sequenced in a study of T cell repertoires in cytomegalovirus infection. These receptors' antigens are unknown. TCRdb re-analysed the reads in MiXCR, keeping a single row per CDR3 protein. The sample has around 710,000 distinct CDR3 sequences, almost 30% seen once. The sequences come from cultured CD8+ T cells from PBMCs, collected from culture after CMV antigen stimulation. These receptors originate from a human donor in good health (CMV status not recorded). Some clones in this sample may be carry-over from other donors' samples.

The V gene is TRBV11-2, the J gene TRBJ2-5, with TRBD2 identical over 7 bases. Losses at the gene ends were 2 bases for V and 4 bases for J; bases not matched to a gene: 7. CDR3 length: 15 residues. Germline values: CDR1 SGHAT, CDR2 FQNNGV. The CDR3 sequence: CASSLKAGMGETQYF. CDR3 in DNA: TGTGCCAGCAGCTTAAAAGCGGGGATGGGAGAGACCCAGTACTTC.

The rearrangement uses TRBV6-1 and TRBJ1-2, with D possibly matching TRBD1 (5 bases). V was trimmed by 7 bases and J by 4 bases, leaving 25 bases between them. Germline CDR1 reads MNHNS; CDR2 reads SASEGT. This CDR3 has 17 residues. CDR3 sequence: CASTPGTEFRSIYGYTF. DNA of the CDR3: TGTGCCAGCACCCCCGGGACTGAATTTCGCAGTATCTATGGCTACACCTTC.

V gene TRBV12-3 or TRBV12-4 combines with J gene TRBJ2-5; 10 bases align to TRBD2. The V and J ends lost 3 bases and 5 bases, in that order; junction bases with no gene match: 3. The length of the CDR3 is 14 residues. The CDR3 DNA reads TGTGCCAGCAGTTTTACTAGCGGGGTGGAGACCCAGTACTTC. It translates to CASSFTSGVETQYF.

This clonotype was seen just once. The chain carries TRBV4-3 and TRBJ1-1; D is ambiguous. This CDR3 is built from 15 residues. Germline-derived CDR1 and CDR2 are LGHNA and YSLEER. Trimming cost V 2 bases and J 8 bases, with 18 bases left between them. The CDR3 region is CASSQNRQGLREAFF. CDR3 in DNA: TGCGCCAGCAGCCAAAACCGACAAGGTTTAAGGGAAGCTTTCTTT.

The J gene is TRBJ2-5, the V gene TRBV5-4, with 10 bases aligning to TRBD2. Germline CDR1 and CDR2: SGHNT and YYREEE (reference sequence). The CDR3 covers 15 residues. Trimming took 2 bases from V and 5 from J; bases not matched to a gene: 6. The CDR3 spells CASSFSGGPAETQYF. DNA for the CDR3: TGTGCCAGCAGCTTTAGCGGGGGGCCTGCTGAGACCCAGTACTTC.

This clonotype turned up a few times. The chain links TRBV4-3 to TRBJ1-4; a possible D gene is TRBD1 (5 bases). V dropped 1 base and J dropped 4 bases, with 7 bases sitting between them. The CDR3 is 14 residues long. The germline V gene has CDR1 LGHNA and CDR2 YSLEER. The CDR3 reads CASSQGQGNEKLFF. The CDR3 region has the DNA TGCGCCAGCAGCCAAGGGCAGGGTAATGAAAAACTGTTTTTT.

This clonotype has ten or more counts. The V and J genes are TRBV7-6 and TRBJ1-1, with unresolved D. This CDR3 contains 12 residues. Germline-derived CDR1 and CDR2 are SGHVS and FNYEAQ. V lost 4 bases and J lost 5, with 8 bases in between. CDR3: CASSSWTTEAFF. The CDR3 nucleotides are TGTGCCAGCAGCTCTTGGACTACTGAAGCTTTCTTT.

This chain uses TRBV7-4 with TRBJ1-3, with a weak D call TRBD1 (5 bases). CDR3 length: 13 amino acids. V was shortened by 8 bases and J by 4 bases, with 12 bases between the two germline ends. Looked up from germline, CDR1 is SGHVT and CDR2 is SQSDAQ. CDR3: CASWDPTGNTIYF. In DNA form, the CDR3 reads TGTGCCAGCTGGGACCCAACCGGAAACACCATATATTTT.

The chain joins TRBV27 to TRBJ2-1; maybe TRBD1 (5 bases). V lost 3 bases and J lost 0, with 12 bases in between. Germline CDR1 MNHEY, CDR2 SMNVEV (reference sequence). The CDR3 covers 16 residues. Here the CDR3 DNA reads TGTGCCAGCAGTTTCTCACAGGCCCGCTCCTACAATGAGCAGTTCTTC. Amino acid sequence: CASSFSQARSYNEQFF.

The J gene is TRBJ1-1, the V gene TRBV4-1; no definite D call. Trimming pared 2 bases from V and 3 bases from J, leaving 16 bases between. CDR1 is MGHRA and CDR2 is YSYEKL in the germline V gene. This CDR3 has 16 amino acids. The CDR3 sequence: CASSQWIVEMDTEAFF. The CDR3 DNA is TGCGCCAGCAGCCAATGGATCGTGGAAATGGACACTGAAGCTTTCTTT.

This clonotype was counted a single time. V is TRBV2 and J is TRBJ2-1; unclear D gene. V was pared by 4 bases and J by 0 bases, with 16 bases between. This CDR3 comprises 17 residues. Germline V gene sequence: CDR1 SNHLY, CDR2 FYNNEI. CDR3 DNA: TGTGCCAGCAGTGGATTCGGGCTCCTTAGCTCCTACAATGAGCAGTTCTTC. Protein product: CASSGFGLLSSYNEQFF. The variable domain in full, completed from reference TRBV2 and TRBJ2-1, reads EPEVTQTPSHQVTQMGQEVILRCVPISNHLYFYWYRQILGQKVEFLVSFYNNEISEKSEIFDDQFSVERPDGSNFTLKIRSTKLEDSAMYFCASSGFGLLSSYNEQFFGPGTRLTVL.

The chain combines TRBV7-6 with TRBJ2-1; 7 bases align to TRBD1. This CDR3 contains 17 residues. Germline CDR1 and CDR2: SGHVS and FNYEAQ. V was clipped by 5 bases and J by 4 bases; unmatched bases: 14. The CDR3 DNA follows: TGTGCCAGCAGCCCAGACAGGGCTGGAAGGACTTACAATGAGCAGTTCTTC. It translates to CASSPDRAGRTYNEQFF.

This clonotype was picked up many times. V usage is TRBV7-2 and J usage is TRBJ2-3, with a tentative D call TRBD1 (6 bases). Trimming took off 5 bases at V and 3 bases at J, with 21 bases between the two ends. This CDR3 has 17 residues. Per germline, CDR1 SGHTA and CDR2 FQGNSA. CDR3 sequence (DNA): TGTGCCAGCAGCGATCAGGGGCGGAGGATGTTTACAGATACGCAGTATTTT. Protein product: CASSDQGRRMFTDTQYF.

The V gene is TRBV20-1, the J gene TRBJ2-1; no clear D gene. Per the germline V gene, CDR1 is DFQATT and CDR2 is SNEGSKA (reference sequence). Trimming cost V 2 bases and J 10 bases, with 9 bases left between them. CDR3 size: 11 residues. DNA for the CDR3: TGCAGTGCTAGAATAGGAGCCGAGCAGTTCTTC. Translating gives CSARIGAEQFF.

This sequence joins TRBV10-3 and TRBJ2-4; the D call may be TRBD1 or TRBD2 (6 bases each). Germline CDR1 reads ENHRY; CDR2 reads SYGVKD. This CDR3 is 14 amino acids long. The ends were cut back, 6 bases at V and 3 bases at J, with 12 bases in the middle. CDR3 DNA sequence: TGTGCCATCAGGGGGGGCCAGGGCAAAAACATTCAGTACTTC. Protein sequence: CAIRGGQGKNIQYF.

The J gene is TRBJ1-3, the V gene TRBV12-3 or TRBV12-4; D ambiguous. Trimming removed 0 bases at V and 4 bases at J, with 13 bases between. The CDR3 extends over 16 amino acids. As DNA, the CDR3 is TGTGCCAGCAGTTTAGCCACATCGGGCAGCGGAAACACCATATATTTT. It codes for CASSLATSGSGNTIYF.

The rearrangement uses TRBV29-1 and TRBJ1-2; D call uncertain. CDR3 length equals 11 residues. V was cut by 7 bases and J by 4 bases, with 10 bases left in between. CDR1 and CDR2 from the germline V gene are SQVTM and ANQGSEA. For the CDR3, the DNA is TGCAGCGCTCAAGCGCTCTATGGCTACACCTTC. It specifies CSAQALYGYTF.